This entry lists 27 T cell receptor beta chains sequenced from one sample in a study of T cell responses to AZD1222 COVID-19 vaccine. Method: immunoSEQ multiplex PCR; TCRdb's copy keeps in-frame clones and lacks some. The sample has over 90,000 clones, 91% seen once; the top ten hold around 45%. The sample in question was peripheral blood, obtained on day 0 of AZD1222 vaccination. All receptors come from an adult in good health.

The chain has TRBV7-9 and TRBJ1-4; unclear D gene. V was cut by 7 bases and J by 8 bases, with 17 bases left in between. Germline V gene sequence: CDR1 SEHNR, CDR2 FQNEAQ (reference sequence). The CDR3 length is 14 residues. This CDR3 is CASTLDPPGEKLFF. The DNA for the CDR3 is TGTGCCAGCACCTTGGACCCACCGGGAGAAAAACTGTTTTTT.

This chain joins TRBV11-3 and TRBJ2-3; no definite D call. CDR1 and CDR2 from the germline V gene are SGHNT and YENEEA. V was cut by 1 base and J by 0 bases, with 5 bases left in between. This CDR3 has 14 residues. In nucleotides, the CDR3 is TGTGCCAGCAGCTTAGGGCAGAGCACAGATACGCAGTATTTT. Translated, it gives CASSLGQSTDTQYF.

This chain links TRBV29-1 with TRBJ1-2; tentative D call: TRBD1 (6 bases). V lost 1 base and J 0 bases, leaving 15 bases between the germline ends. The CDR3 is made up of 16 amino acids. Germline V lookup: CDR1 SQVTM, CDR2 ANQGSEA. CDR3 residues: CSVEVTGRGSNYGYTF. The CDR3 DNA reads TGCAGCGTTGAAGTGACAGGACGTGGTTCTAACTATGGCTACACCTTC.

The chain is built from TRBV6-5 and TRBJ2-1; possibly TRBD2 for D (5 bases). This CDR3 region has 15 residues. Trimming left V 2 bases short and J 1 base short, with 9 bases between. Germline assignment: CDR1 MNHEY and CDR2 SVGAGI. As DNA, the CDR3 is TGTGCCAGCAGTTACGACGAGGGTTCCTACAATGAGCAGTTCTTC. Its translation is CASSYDEGSYNEQFF.

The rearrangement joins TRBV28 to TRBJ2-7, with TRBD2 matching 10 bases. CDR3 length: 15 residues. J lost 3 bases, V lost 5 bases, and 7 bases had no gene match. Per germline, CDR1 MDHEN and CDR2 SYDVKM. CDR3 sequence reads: CASSRSSSGSYEQYF. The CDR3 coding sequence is TGTGCCAGCAGTCGGTCCTCTAGCGGGAGCTACGAGCAGTACTTC.

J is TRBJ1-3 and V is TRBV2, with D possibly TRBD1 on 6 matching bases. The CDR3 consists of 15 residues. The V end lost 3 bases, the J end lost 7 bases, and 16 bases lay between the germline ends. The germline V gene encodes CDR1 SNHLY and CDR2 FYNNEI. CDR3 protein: CASSDGGAGDNTIYF. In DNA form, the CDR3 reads TGTGCCAGCAGTGATGGAGGTGCAGGGGACAACACCATATATTTT.

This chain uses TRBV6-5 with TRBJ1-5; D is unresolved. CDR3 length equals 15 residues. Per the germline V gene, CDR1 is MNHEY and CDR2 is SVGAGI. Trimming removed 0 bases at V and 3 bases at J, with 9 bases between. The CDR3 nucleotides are TGTGCCAGCAGTTACTCAGCAGCCCCCAATCAGCCCCAGCATTTT. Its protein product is CASSYSAAPNQPQHF.

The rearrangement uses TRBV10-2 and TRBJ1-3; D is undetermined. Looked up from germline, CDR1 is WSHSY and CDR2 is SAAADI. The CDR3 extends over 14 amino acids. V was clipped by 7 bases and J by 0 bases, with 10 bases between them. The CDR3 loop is CASTPDLSGNTIYF. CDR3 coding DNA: TGCGCCAGCACTCCGGACCTCTCTGGAAACACCATATATTTT.

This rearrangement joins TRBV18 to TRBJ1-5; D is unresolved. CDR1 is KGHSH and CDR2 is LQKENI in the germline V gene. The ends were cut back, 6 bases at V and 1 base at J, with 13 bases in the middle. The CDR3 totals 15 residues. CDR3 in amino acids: CASSLEVLSNQPQHF. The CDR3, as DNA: TGTGCCAGCTCCCTAGAGGTACTCAGCAATCAGCCCCAGCATTTT.

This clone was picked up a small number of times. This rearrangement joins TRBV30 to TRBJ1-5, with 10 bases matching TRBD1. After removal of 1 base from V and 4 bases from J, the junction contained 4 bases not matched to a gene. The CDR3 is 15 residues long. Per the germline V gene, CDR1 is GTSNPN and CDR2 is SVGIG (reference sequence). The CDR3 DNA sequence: TGTGCCTGGAGTGCGGGGACAGGGGAAAATCAGCCCCAGCATTTT. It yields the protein CAWSAGTGENQPQHF.

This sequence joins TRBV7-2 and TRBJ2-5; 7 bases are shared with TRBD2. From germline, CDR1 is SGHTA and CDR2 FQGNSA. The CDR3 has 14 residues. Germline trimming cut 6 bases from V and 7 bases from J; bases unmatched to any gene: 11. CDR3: CASRRDQRGGTQYF. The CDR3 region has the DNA TGTGCCAGCAGGCGGGACCAGCGGGGCGGGACCCAGTACTTC.

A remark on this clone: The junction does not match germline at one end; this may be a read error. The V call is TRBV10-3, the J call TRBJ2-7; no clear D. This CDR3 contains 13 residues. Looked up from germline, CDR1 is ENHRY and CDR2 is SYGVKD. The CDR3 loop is CAISESGFSGQNF. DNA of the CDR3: TGTGCCATCAGTGAGTCAGGATTCAGTGGCCAGAACTTC.

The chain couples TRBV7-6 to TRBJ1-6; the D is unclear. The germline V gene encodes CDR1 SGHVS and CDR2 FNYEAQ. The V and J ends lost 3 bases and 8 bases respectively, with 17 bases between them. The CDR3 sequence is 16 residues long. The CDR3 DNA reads TGTGCCAGCAGCTTGTCGACCTGGGCTGGAGATTCACCCCTCCACTTT. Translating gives CASSLSTWAGDSPLHF.

CDR3 DNA: TGTGCCAGCAGTACCGGAGGGTTATCGACGAGAAGAGGCTATGGCTACACCTTC. Protein product: CASSTGGLSTRRGYGYTF. The chain couples TRBV28 to TRBJ1-2, with D unresolved. The CDR3 runs 18 residues. V dropped 5 bases and J dropped 4 bases, with 26 bases sitting between them. From germline, CDR1 is MDHEN and CDR2 SYDVKM.

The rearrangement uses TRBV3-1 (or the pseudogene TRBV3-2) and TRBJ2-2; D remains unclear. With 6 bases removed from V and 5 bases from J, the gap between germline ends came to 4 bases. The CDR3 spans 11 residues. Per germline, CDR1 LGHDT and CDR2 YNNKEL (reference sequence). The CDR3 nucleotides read TGTGCCAGCAGTTCGACCGGGGAGCTGTTTTTT. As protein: CASSSTGELFF.

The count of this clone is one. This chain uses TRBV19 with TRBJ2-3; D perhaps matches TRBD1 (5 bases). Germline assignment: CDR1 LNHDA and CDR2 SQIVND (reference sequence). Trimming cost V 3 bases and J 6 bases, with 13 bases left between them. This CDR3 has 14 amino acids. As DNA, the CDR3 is TGTGCCAGTAGTATTAGGAGTTCAGGGGATACGCAGTATTTT. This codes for CASSIRSSGDTQYF.

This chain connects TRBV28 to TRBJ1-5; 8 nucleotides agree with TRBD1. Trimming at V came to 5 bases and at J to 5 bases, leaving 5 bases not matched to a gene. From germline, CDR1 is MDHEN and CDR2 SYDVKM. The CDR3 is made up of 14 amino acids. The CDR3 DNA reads TGTGCCAGCAGTCGGACAGGGTACGATCAGCCCCAGCATTTT. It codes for CASSRTGYDQPQHF.

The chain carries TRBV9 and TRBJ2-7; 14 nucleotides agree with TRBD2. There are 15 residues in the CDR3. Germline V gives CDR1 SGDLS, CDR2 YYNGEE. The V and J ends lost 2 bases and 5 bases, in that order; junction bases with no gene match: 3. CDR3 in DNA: TGTGCCAGCAGCGTCGGGACTAGCGGGAGCGACGAGCAGTACTTC. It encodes CASSVGTSGSDEQYF.

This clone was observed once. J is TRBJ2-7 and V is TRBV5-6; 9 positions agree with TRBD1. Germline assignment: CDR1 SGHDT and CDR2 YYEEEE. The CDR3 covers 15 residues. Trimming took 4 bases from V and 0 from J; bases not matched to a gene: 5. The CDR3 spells CASSGDRAPSYEQYF. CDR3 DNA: TGTGCCAGCAGCGGGGACAGGGCCCCCTCCTACGAGCAGTACTTC.

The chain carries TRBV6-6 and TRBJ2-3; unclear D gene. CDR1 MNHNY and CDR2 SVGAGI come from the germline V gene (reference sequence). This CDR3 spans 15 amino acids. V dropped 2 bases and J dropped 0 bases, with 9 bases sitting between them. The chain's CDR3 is CASSYVGSSTDTQYF. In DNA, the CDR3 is TGTGCCAGCAGTTACGTGGGTTCTAGCACAGATACGCAGTATTTT.

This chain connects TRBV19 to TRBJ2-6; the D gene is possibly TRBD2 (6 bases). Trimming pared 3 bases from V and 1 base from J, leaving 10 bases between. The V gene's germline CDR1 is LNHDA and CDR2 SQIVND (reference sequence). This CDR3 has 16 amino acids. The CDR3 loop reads CASSIGRGSGANVLTF. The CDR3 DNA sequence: TGTGCCAGTAGTATCGGCCGGGGGTCTGGGGCCAACGTCCTGACTTTC. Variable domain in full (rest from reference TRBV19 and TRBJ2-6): DGGITQSPKYLFRKEGQNVTLSCEQNLNHDAMYWYRQDPGQGLRLIYYSQIVNDFQKGDIAEGYSVSREKKESFPLTVTSAQKNPTAFYLCASSIGRGSGANVLTFGAGSRLTVL.

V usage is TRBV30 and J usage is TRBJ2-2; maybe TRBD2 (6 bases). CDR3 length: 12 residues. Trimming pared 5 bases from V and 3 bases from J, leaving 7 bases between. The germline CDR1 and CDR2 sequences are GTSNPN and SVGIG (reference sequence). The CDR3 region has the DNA TGTGCCTGGGGGGAGGACACCGGGGAGCTGTTTTTT. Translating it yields CAWGEDTGELFF.

The CDR3, as DNA: TGCGCCAGCAGCCAAGTCGGAAAGGGAAGCGATGTGTTTGACTATGGCTACACCTTC. This gives the protein CASSQVGKGSDVFDYGYTF. The genes are TRBV4-1 and TRBJ1-2; D is ambiguous. The CDR3 runs 19 residues. Germline V gene data show CDR1 as MGHRA and CDR2 as YSYEKL. V lost 1 base and J lost 3, with 24 bases in between.

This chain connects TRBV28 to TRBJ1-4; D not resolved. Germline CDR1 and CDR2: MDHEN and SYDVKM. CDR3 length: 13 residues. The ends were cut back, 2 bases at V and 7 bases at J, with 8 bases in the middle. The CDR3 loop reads CASSLPGSEKLFF. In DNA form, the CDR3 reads TGTGCCAGCAGTTTACCGGGGAGTGAAAAACTGTTTTTT.

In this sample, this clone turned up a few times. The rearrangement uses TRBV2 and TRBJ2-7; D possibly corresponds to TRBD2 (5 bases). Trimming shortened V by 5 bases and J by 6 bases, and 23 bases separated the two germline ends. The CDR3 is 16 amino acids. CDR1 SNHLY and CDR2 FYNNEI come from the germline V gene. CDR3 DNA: TGTGCCAGCAGTAAGGATACCCGAGGGAGCCGATCCGAGCAGTACTTC. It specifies CASSKDTRGSRSEQYF.

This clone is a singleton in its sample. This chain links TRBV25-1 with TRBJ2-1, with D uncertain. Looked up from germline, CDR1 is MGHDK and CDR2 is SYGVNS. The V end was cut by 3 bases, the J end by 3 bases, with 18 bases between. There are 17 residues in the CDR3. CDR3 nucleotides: TGTGCCAGCAGTGAGAACCGACTCGTTTTGCTCTACAATGAGCAGTTCTTC. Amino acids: CASSENRLVLLYNEQFF.

The DNA of the CDR3 is TGTGCCAGCAGAGCAGGCTTTTCCGGGGAGCTGTTTTTT. It translates to CASRAGFSGELFF. The chain recombines TRBV6-5 with TRBJ2-2; D remains ambiguous. This CDR3 has 13 amino acids. Germline assignment: CDR1 MNHEY and CDR2 SVGAGI. Trimming took 6 bases from V and 6 from J, leaving 11 bases between them.